The 2 T cell receptor beta chains below come from one sample, sequenced in a study of blood T cell repertoires in COVID-19. Method: immunoSEQ multiplex PCR; TCRdb's copy keeps in-frame clones and lacks some. The sample shows 200,000 to 250,000 clones, around 86% of them seen only once. The material sequenced was peripheral blood. Receptor source: a woman of 80 years or more with COVID-19, enrolled during active disease.

V and J are TRBV5-1 and TRBJ2-1; 9 positions match TRBD1. Germline assignment: CDR1 SGHRS and CDR2 YFSETQ. The CDR3 sequence is 15 residues long. Unmatched junction bases numbered 7, after V lost 2 bases and J lost 7 bases. CDR3 protein: CASSLIRQGENEQFF. The CDR3 nucleotides are TGCGCCAGCAGCTTAATCAGACAGGGGGAAAATGAGCAGTTCTTC.

The sample holds a few counts of this clone. The CDR3 sequence: CATAGSSEKLFF. CDR3 bases: TGTGCCACAGCAGGGTCGTCTGAAAAACTGTTTTTT. V gene TRBV10-3 combines with J gene TRBJ1-4; D is possibly TRBD1 (5 bases). The CDR3 contains 12 residues. Trimming stripped 10 bases from V and 7 bases from J, with 13 bases between. Germline CDR1 ENHRY, CDR2 SYGVKD.